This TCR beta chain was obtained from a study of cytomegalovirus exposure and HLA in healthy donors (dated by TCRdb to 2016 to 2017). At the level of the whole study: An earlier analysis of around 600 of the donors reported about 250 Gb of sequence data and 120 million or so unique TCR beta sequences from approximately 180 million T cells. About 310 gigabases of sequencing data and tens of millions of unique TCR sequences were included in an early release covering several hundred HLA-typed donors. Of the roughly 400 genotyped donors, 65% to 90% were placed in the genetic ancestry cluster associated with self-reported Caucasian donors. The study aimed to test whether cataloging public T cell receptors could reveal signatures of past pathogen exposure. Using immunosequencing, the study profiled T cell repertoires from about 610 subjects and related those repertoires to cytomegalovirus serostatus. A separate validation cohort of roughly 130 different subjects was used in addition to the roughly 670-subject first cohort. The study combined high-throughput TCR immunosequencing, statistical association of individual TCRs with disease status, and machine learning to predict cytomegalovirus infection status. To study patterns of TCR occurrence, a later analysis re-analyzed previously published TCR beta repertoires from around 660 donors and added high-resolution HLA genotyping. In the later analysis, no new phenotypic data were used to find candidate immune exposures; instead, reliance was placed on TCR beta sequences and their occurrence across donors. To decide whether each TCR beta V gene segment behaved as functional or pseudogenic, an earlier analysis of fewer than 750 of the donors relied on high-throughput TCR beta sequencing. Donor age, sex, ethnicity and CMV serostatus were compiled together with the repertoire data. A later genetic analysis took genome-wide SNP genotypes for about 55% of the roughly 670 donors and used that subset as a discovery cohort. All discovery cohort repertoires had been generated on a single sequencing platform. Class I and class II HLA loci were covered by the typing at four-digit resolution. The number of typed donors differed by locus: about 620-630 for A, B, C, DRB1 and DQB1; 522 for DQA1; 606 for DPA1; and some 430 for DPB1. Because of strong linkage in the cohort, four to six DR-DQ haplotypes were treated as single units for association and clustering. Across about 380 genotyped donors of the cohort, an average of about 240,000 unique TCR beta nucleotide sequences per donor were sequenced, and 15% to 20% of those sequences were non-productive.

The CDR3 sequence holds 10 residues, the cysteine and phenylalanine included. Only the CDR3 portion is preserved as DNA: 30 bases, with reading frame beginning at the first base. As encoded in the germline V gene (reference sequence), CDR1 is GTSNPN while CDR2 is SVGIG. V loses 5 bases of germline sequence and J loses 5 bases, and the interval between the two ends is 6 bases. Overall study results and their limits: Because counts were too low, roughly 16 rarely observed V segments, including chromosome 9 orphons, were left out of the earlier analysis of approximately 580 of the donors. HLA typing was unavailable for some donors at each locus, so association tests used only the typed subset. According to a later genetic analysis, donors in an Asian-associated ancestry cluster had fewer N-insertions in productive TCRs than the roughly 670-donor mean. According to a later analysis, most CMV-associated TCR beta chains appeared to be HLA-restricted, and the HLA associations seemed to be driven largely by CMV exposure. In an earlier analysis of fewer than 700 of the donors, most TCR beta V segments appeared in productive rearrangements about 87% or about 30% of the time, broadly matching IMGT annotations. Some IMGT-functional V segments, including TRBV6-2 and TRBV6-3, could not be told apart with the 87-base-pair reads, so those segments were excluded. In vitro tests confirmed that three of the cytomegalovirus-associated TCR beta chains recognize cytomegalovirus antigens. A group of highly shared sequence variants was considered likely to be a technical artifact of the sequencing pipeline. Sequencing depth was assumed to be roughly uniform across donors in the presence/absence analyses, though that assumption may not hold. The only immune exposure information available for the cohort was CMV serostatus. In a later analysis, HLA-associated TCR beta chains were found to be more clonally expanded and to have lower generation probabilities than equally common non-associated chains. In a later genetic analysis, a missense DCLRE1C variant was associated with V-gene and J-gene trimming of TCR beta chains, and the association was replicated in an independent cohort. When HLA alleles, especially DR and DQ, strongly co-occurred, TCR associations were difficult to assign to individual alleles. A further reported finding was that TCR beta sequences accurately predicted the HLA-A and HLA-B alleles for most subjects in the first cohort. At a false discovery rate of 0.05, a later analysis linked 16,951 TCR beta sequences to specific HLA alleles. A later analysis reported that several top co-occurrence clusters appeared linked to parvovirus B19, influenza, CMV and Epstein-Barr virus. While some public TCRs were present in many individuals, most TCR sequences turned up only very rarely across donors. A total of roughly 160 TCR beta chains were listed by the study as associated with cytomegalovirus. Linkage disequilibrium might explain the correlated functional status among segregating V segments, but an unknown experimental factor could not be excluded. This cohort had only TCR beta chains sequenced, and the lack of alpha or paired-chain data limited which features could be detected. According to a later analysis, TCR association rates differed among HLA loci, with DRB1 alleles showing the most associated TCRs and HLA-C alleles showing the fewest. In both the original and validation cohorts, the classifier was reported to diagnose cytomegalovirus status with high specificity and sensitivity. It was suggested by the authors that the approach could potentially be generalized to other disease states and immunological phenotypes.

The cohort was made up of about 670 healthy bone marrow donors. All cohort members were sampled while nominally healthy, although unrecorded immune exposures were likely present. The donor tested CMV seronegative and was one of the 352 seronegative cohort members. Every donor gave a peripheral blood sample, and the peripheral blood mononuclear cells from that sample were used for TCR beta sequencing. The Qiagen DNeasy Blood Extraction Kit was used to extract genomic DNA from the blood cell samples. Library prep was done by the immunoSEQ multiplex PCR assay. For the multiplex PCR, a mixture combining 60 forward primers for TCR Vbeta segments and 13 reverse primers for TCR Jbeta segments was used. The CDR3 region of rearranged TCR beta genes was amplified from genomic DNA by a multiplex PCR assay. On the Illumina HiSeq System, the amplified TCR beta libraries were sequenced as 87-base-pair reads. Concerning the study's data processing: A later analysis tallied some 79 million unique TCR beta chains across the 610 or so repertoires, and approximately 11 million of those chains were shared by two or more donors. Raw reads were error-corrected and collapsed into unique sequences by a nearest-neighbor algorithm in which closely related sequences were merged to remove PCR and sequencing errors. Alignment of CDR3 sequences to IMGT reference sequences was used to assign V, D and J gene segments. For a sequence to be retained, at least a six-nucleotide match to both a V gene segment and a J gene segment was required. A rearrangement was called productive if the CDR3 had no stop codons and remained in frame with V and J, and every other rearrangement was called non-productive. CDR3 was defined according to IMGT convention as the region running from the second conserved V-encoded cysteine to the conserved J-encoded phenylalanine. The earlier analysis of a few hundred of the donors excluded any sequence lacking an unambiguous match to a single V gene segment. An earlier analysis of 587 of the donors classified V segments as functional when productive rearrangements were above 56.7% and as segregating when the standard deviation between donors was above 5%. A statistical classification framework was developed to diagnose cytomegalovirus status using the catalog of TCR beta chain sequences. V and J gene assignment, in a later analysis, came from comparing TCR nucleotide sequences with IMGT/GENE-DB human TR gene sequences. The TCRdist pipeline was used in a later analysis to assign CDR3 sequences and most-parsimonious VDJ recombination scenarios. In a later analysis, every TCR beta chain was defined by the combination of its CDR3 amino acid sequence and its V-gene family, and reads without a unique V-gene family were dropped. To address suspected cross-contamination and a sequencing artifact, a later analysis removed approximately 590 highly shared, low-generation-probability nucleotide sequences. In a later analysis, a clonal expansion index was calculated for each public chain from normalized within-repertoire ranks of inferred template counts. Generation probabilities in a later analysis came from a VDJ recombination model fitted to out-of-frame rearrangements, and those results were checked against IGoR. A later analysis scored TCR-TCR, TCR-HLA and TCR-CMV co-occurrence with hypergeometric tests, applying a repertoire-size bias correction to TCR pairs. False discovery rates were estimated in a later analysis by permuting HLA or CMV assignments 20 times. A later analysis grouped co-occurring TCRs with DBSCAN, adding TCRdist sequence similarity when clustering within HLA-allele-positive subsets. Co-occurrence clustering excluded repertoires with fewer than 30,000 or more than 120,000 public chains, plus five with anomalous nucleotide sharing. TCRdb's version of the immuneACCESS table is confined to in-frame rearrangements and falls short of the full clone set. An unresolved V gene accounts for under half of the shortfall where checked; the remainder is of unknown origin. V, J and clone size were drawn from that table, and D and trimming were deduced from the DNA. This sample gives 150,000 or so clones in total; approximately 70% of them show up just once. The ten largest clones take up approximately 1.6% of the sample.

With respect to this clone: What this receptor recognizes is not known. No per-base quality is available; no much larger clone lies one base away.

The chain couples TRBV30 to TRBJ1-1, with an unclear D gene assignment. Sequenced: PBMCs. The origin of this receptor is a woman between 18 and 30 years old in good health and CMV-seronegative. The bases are TGTGCCTGGCGGAGAACTGAAGCTTTCTTT. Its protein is CAWRRTEAFF.